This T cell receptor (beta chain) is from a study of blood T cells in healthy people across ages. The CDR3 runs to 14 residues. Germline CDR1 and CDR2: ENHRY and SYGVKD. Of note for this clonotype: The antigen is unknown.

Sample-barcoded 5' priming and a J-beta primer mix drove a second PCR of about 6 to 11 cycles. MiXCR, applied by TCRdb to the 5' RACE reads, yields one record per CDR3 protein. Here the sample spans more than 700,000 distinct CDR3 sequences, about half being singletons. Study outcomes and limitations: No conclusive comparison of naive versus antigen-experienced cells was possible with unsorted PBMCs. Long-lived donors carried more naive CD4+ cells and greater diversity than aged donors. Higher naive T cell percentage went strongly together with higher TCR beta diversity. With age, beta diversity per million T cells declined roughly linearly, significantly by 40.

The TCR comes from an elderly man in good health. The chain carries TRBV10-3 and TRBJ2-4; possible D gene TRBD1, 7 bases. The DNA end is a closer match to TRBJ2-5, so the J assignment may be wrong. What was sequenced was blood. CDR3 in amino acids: CAISGGQNQETQYF. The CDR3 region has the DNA TGTGCCATCAGCGGGGGACAGAACCAAGAGACCCAGTACTTC.